A single sample is the source of the 8 T cell receptor beta chains below, sequenced in a study of identical twins. TCRdb called the 5' RACE reads again in MiXCR, with one record for every CDR3 protein. Of more than 1.5 million distinct CDR3 sequences in the sample, 25% to 35% were seen once. The sample consisted of cord blood. All receptors derive from a newborn girl in good health.

The sample holds a few counts of this clonotype. The chain joins TRBV7-2 to TRBJ1-2, with D unclear. V lost 3 bases and J lost 8, with 10 bases in between. Germline values: CDR1 SGHTA, CDR2 FQGNSA. The CDR3 has 12 amino acids. The CDR3 bases are TGTGCCAGCAGCTTCTGGGTTTCAGGCTACACCTTC. This sequence encodes CASSFWVSGYTF.

This clonotype was seen a few times. The chain employs TRBV7-9 and TRBJ1-1; D is undetermined. Deletions cut 5 bases from V and 5 bases from J, with 30 bases between. The germline V gene has CDR1 SEHNR and CDR2 FQNEAQ (reference sequence). The CDR3 has 19 amino acids. CDR3 sequence: CASSPKRSGRLRERTEAFF. The CDR3 bases are TGTGCCAGCAGCCCAAAGAGATCTGGAAGATTACGAGAGAGGACTGAAGCTTTCTTT.

This clonotype was seen a handful of times. The chain couples TRBV18 to TRBJ1-2; no reliable D call. Germline CDR1 KGHSH, CDR2 LQKENI. This CDR3 has 16 amino acids. The V end lost 2 bases, the J end lost 4 bases, and 17 bases lay between the germline ends. Written as DNA, the CDR3 is TGTGCCAGCTCACCATTAGAGGCCTCTATCGGCTATGGCTACACCTTC. Its protein is CASSPLEASIGYGYTF.

This clonotype came up a few times. The CDR3 DNA reads TGTGCCAGCAGTGAAGCTGGCCCCTACGACAATGAGCAGTTCTTC. It codes for CASSEAGPYDNEQFF. The chain uses TRBV6-1 and TRBJ2-1; D gene unclear. Germline values: CDR1 MNHNS, CDR2 SASEGT. This CDR3 region has 15 residues. Trimming shortened V by 0 bases and J by 5 bases, and 11 bases separated the two germline ends.

V usage is TRBV20-1 and J usage is TRBJ2-7; TRBD1 or TRBD2 may be the D gene (5 bases each). The CDR3 extends over 13 amino acids. Germline-derived CDR1 and CDR2 are DFQATT and SNEGSKA (reference sequence). The germline V and J ends were trimmed by 1 base and 2 bases, with 9 bases remaining between them. DNA for the CDR3: TGCAGTGCTAGAGTTCTGGGGGCCTACGAGCAGTACTTC. This sequence encodes CSARVLGAYEQYF.

The V call is TRBV27, the J call TRBJ1-4; D call uncertain. The CDR3 contains 15 residues. Germline V gene sequence: CDR1 MNHEY, CDR2 SMNVEV (reference sequence). The V and J ends lost 0 bases and 3 bases respectively, with 8 bases between them. In nucleotides, the CDR3 is TGTGCCAGCAGTTTATCGTCCAGTCCTAATGAAAAACTGTTTTTT. Translated, it gives CASSLSSSPNEKLFF.

The sample holds a few counts of this clonotype. The chain carries TRBV27 and TRBJ1-1; D possibly corresponds to TRBD1 (6 bases). Trimming stripped 3 bases from V and 4 bases from J, with 9 bases between. Germline CDR1 and CDR2: MNHEY and SMNVEV (reference sequence). The CDR3 loop spans 13 amino acids. CDR3 in amino acids: CASSFPTGTEAFF. The CDR3 DNA sequence: TGTGCCAGCAGTTTCCCGACAGGCACTGAAGCTTTCTTT.

In its sample, this clonotype was seen a few times. V and J are TRBV11-2 and TRBJ2-1; 9 bases match TRBD2. Per the germline V gene, CDR1 is SGHAT and CDR2 is FQNNGV. CDR3 length equals 15 residues. J was trimmed by 4 bases and V by 6 bases; bases with no gene match: 7. The CDR3 DNA reads TGTGCCAGCAGACGACTAGCGGTCCTTTACAATGAGCAGTTCTTC. It yields the protein CASRRLAVLYNEQFF.